This T cell receptor (beta chain) was identified in a study of T cells after yellow fever vaccination. The overall study: Fractions containing few cells were prepared with SMART-Seq v4 Ultra Low Input. Study-level points and caveats: The booster saw the reappearance of most primary-vaccination clones (around 96% CD4, about 90% CD8). One caveat is that FACS-sorted repertoires could contain abundant clonotypes contaminating from the bulk population.

UMIs and a universal primer site were added when TCR cDNA was made by 5'RACE template switching. TCRdb reanalysed the 5' RACE reads using MiXCR and keeps one entry per CDR3 protein. Seen here are under 700,000 distinct CDR3 sequences, about a sixth observed once, and the top ten hold around 16%. The CDR3 length is 14 residues. Germline CDR1 SQVTM, CDR2 ANQGSEA. Trimming removed 2 bases at V and 2 bases at J, with 7 bases between. A remark on this clonotype: Its matching antigen is unknown.

The receptor comes from a man aged 18 to 29 who received the YFV17D yellow fever vaccine. The sequencing here drew on PBMCs, taken 5 days after the first yellow fever vaccination. The V call is TRBV29-1, the J call TRBJ2-6; D is unresolved. This CDR3 reads CSVEYETGANVLTF. In nucleotides, the CDR3 is TGCAGCGTTGAATACGAAACTGGGGCCAACGTCCTGACTTTC. Based on the CDR3 plus reference TRBV29-1 and TRBJ2-6, the full variable domain is SAVISQKPSRDICQRGTSLTIQCQVDSQVTMMFWYRQQPGQSLTLIATANQGSEATYESGFVIDKFPISRPNLTFSTLTVSNMSPEDSSIYLCSVEYETGANVLTFGAGSRLTVL.